This TCR beta chain was obtained from a study of identical twins. Study-wide results and caveats: Out-of-frame alpha sequences that twins shared showed excess low generation probability.

This clonotype occurred a few times. Its antigen is unidentified. Unique molecular identifiers were in the cDNA, with template-switch universal primer binding. TCRdb fed the 5' RACE reads into MiXCR, producing one record per CDR3 protein. Here the sample spans hundreds of thousands of distinct CDR3 sequences, less than 7% being singletons. The CDR3 sequence is 16 residues long. The ends were cut back, 3 bases at V and 0 bases at J, with 15 bases in the middle. CDR1 is DFQATT, CDR2 SNEGSKA, per germline (reference sequence). The chain is built from TRBV20-1 and TRBJ1-3, with D possibly matching TRBD1 (6 bases). The sample consisted of naive T cells sorted from blood. This receptor was obtained from a man younger than 35 in good health. The CDR3 loop is CSARGPTGSSGNTIYF. DNA for the CDR3: TGCAGTGCTAGGGGTCCGACAGGAAGCTCTGGAAACACCATATATTTT.